This T cell receptor beta chain originates from a study of blood T cell repertoires in COVID-19. The wider study: Acute and convalescent COVID-19 specimens originated in the United States, Italy and Spain.

In the authors' methods: Cell counts per sample came from amplifying reference gene primers. The data were produced by immunoSEQ multiplex PCR, yet TCRdb's version contains in-frame clones alone and is incomplete. Clone size and the V and J calls come from that table; the DNA yielded D and trimming. The data contain around 49,000 clones, roughly 80% of them singletons. This clone occurred a few times. The V end was cut by 3 bases, the J end by 4 bases, with 9 bases between. The CDR3 consists of 14 residues. Germline V CDR1 and CDR2: LNHNV, YYDKDF (reference sequence). V gene TRBV15 combines with J gene TRBJ1-4, with D possibly matching TRBD1 (6 bases). The sequence came from a woman aged 55-75 years with acute or convalescent COVID-19. The source material was peripheral blood. The CDR3 loop reads CATSRGASNEKLFF. The CDR3 bases are TGTGCCACCAGCAGGGGGGCGAGTAATGAAAAACTGTTTTTT. Combining the CDR3 with reference TRBV15 and TRBJ1-4 gives the whole variable domain DAMVIQNPRYQVTQFGKPVTLSCSQTLNHNVMYWYQQKSSQAPKLLFHYYDKDFNNEADTPDNFQSRRPNTSFCFLDIRSPGLGDTAMYLCATSRGASNEKLFFGSGTQLSVL.